This TCR beta chain appears in the sequencing data of a study of T-cell reconstitution after alpha-beta-depleted transplantation in children. Study-level findings and limits: Reports say that about two months after transplant, the alpha-beta T cells came out of several hundred graft clones that had expanded. Newly made T cells mostly supplied T-cell counts and diversity one year after transplant. Some patients owed their high day-60 TCRbeta diversity to surviving recipient T cells and thymic progenitors.

During its preparation, the TCRbeta library received unique molecular identifiers. In TCRdb, the PCR reads were re-called with MiXCR into one record per CDR3 protein. The table includes more than 400,000 distinct CDR3 sequences, approximately 10% detected once. About this clonotype: Its target is unknown.

The CDR3 runs to 16 residues. V gave up 1 base and J gave up 0 bases, with 13 bases separating them. CDR1 is LGHNA and CDR2 is YNFKEQ in the germline V gene. The receptor was isolated from a female patient between 2 and 15 years old who had a stem cell transplant for aplastic anemia, so the T cells may come from the graft donor. The chain is built from TRBV4-2 and TRBJ2-7; D not certain. The source was PBMCs, mostly from graft donor cells, collected 180 days after TCRalphabeta/CD19-depleted stem cell transplant. The chain's CDR3 is CASSQVFGPSSYEQYF. CDR3 sequence (DNA): TGTGCCAGCAGCCAAGTTTTTGGACCGAGCTCCTACGAGCAGTACTTC.